The table lists the clone carrying this TCR beta chain with many counts. These data originate in a study of read filtering for tumor transcriptome and immune sequencing. About the study: By R-ISS, stages I, II and III held about 8, 17 and 7 patients.

From about 400 ng of RNA, a library with molecular barcoded alpha/delta and beta/gamma adaptors was made. TCRdb itself ran the reads through MiXCR, one entry per CDR3 protein. The table lists over 80,000 distinct CDR3 sequences, approximately 13% of them singletons, with 15% in the top ten. Germline lookup yields CDR1 SGHTA and CDR2 FQGTGA. This CDR3 comprises 14 residues. J gave up 0 bases and V 4 bases, and 1 base lay outside the gene matches. Sequencing was done on a sample of a population of CD138-negative cells sorted from bone marrow. The clonotype was recovered from a donor at least 40 years old with multiple myeloma. V gene TRBV7-3 combines with J gene TRBJ2-3; TRBD1 aligns across 7 bases. The CDR3, as DNA: TGTGCCAGCAGCTCGGGACAGAGCACAGATACGCAGTATTTT. Translating it yields CASSSGQSTDTQYF.